A selection of T cell receptor beta chains follows, all from one sample in a study of blood T cell repertoires in COVID-19. The protocol was immunoSEQ multiplex PCR, while the TCRdb copy is restricted to in-frame clones and leaves out a portion. This sample has around 75,000 clones, with roughly 90% found just once. What was sequenced was peripheral blood. Source of these receptors: a man aged 60 to 69 with acute or convalescent COVID-19. Both conserved end residues are part of each CDR3. A D gene is named only where the DNA matches it firmly. Only part of the rows carry a size: once, few, many, or a class if the clone is expanded.

length | J | size | V | D | DNA | CDR3
12 | TRBJ1-2 | . | TRBV7-9 | . | TGTGCCAGCAGCCTCGACAGCTATGGCTACACCTTC | CASSLDSYGYTF
13 | TRBJ2-5 | . | TRBV6-6 | . | TGTGCCAGCAACGACGTGGGGCGGGAGACCCAGTACTTC | CASNDVGRETQYF
14 | TRBJ2-5 | . | TRBV5-1 | . | TGCGCCAGCAGCGGGTTCCGGCGGGCAGAGACCCAGTACTTC | CASSGFRRAETQYF
19 | TRBJ2-1 | . | TRBV14 | TRBD2 | TGTGCCAGCAGCCAAGAAGTAGCCCTCCTAGCGGGAGGATGGAATGAGCAGTTCTTC | CASSQEVALLAGGWNEQFF
16 | TRBJ2-5 | . | TRBV7-3 | TRBD2 | TGTGCCAGCAGCTTAACGGGATTAGCGGGAGGAGAGACCCAGTACTTC | CASSLTGLAGGETQYF
11 | TRBJ2-1 | few | TRBV12-3/TRBV12-4 | . | TGTGCCAGCACCGCGGGGAATGAGCAGTTCTTC | CASTAGNEQFF
15 | TRBJ2-1 | . | TRBV30 | TRBD2 | TGTGCCTGGAGTGAGACGGGGTCTAGCGGGCTGGAGCAGTTCTTC | CAWSETGSSGLEQFF
16 | TRBJ2-2 | . | TRBV2 | TRBD2 | TGTGCCAGCAGACGAGGACTAGCGGGGGAAGCCGGGGAGCTGTTTTTT | CASRRGLAGEAGELFF
14 | TRBJ2-7 | . | TRBV7-9 | . | TGTGCCAGCAGCTTAGGTTCGAGCGTTCTCGAGCAGTACTTC | CASSLGSSVLEQYF
15 | TRBJ1-2 | . | TRBV7-8 | . | TGTGCCAGCAGCCCCCTCCAGACTAATCGAGGTGGCTACACCTTC | CASSPLQTNRGGYTF
13 | TRBJ2-7 | . | TRBV2 | . | TGTGCCAGCAGCATGACTAGAAGCTACGAGCAGTACTTC | CASSMTRSYEQYF
17 | TRBJ2-1 | once | TRBV24-1 | TRBD2 | TGTGCCACCAGTGACCGTGGGACTAGCGGGAGACTCGATGAGCAGTTCTTC | CATSDRGTSGRLDEQFF
14 | TRBJ2-3 | . | TRBV6-2/TRBV6-3 | . | TGTGCCAGCAGTAGAGACTTGAGCGCAGATACGCAGTATTTT | CASSRDLSADTQYF
13 | TRBJ1-5 | . | TRBV4-1 | . | TGCGCCAGCAGCCAGCGGTTGGATCAGCCCCAGCATTTT | CASSQRLDQPQHF
15 | TRBJ2-7 | . | TRBV2 | TRBD2 | TGTGCCAGCACCCCGGGGGGGGCAGGCACCTACGAGCAGTACTTC | CASTPGGAGTYEQYF
14 | TRBJ2-7 | . | TRBV15 | . | TGTGCCACCAGCAGAGAGATCTCTGGGGCCGAGCAGTACTTC | CATSREISGAEQYF
13 | TRBJ1-5 | . | TRBV24-1 | TRBD1 | TGTGCCGTCCAGGGGGAGTTGGGGCAGCCCCAGCATTTT | CAVQGELGQPQHF
17 | TRBJ1-4 | . | TRBV5-1 | . | TGCGCCAGCAGCTTGATGGCCAGGGGCGCAACTAATGAAAAACTGTTTTTT | CASSLMARGATNEKLFF
13 | TRBJ1-2 | . | TRBV19 | . | TGTGCCAGTAGTATAGTCACAGAGTATGGCTACACCTTC | CASSIVTEYGYTF
16 | TRBJ2-7 | . | TRBV5-6 | TRBD2 | TGTGCCAGCAGCCGCCGGGGAGGGAGGGGATCCTACGAGCAGTACTTC | CASSRRGGRGSYEQYF
17 | TRBJ2-5 | . | TRBV5-6 | TRBD1 | TGTGCCAGCAGCTTCGGTTTGATTACAGGGGCTCAAGAGACCCAGTACTTC | CASSFGLITGAQETQYF
14 | TRBJ1-1 | . | TRBV4-1 | TRBD1 | TGCGCCAGCAGGTCAGGGGGCGCGAACACTGAAGCTTTCTTT | CASRSGGANTEAFF
16 | TRBJ2-5 | . | TRBV9 | TRBD2 | TGTGCCAGCAGCCCCCGCCCGGGGGGACTACAAGAGACCCAGTACTTC | CASSPRPGGLQETQYF
11 | TRBJ2-1 | . | TRBV20-1 | . | TGCAGTGCTAGAGATCGTTTGGAGCAGTTCTTC | CSARDRLEQFF
14 | TRBJ1-1 | . | TRBV2 | . | TGTGCCAGCAGTAAGGACAGATGGAACACTGAAGCTTTCTTT | CASSKDRWNTEAFF
13 | TRBJ2-3 | . | TRBV19 | . | TGTGCCAGTAGTATAATAGGCACAGATACGCAGTATTTT | CASSIIGTDTQYF
13 | TRBJ2-2 | . | TRBV7-9 | . | TGTGCCAGCCTACCCGAGACTACCGGGGAGCTGTTTTTT | CASLPETTGELFF
15 | TRBJ2-7 | . | TRBV29-1 | TRBD2 | TGCAGCGTTATACCAGCGGGAGGGGGGTCCTACGAGCAGTACTTC | CSVIPAGGGSYEQYF
14 | TRBJ2-1 | . | TRBV10-3 | . | TGTGCCATCAGTGAGTCTTCCCGTACGGATGAGCAGTTCTTC | CAISESSRTDEQFF
16 | TRBJ2-2 | . | TRBV5-1 | TRBD1 | TGCGCCAGCAGCCCACGACAGGGGGAGAACACCGGGGAGCTGTTTTTT | CASSPRQGENTGELFF
15 | TRBJ2-5 | . | TRBV7-9 | . | TGTGCCAGCAGCTTAGCTCTGGGGGCGCGAGAGACCCAGTACTTC | CASSLALGARETQYF
13 | TRBJ2-3 | . | TRBV9 | . | TGTGCCAGCAGCGTAGCGGGAGAATCGACGCAGTATTTT | CASSVAGESTQYF
14 | TRBJ1-2 | . | TRBV6-5 | TRBD1 | TGTGCCAGCAGGAACAGGGGGCTCAACTATGGCTACACCTTC | CASRNRGLNYGYTF
16 | TRBJ2-3 | . | TRBV9 | TRBD1 | TGTGCCAGCAGCATCCGGACAGGGGGTAGCACAGATACGCAGTATTTT | CASSIRTGGSTDTQYF
18 | TRBJ1-1 | . | TRBV5-1 | TRBD1 | TGCGCCAGCAGCTTGTGGGACAGGGGACTTGGTGGGTACACTGAAGCTTTCTTT | CASSLWDRGLGGYTEAFF
16 | TRBJ1-4 | . | TRBV19 | . | TGTGCCAGTAGAAGGGGCGGGGGTGCAACTAATGAAAAACTGTTTTTT | CASRRGGGATNEKLFF
13 | TRBJ1-5 | few | TRBV7-8 | . | TGTGCCAGCAGCTTTGGCAGCAATCAGCCCCAGCATTTT | CASSFGSNQPQHF
14 | TRBJ2-7 | . | TRBV5-1 | . | TGCGCCAGCAGCTTGGTTCCAGGATTATACGAGCAGTACTTC | CASSLVPGLYEQYF
15 | TRBJ1-5 | few | TRBV19 | . | TGTGCCAGTAAGGAACTAGGGAATAGCAATCAGCCCCAGCATTTT | CASKELGNSNQPQHF
14 | TRBJ1-5 | few | TRBV28 | TRBD1 | TGTGCCAGCAGGTTAGGACAGGGGGATCAGCCCCAGCATTTT | CASRLGQGDQPQHF
16 | TRBJ2-3 | . | TRBV5-1 | . | TGCGCCAGCAGCTTGGGATCAGGAGGAAACACAGATACGCAGTATTTT | CASSLGSGGNTDTQYF